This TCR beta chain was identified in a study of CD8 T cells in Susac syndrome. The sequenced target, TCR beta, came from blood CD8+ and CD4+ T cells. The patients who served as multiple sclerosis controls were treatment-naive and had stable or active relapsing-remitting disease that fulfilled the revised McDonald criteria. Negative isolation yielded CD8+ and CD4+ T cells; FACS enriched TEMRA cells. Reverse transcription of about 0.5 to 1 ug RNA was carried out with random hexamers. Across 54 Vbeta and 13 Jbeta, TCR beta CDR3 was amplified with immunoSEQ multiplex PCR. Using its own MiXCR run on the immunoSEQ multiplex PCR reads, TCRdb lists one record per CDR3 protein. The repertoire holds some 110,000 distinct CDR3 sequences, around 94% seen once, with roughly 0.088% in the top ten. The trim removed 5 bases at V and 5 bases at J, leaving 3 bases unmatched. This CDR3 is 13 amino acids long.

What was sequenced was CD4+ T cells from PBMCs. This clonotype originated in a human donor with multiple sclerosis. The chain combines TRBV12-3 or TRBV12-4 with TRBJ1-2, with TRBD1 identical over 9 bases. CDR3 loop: CASSGQGPYGYTF. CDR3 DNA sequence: TGTGCCAGCAGTGGACAGGGGCCTTATGGCTACACCTTC.